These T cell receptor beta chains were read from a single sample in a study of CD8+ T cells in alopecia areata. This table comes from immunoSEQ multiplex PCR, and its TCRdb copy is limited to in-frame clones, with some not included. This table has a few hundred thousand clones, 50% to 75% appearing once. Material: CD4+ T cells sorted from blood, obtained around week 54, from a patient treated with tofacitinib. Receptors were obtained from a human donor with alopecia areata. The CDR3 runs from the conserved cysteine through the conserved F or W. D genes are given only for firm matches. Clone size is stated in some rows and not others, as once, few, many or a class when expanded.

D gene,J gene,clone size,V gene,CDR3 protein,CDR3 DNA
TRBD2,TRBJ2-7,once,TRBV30,CAWGTISTRTSGGGLEQYF,TGTGCCTGGGGAACGATCTCAACCCGCACTAGCGGGGGGGGGCTCGAGCAGTACTTC
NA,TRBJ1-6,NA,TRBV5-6,CASSPDINSPLHF,TGTGCCAGCAGCCCCGACATAAATTCACCCCTCCACTTT
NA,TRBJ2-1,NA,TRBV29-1,CSACNQGNEQFF,TGCAGCGCCTGCAATCAGGGGAATGAGCAGTTCTTC
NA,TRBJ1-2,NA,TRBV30,CAWSGAGLYGYTF,TGTGCCTGGAGTGGGGCAGGGCTCTATGGCTACACCTTC
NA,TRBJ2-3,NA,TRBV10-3,CALRGLASTDTQYF,TGTGCCCTCCGAGGCCTTGCTAGCACAGATACGCAGTATTTT
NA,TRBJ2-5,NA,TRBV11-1,CASSFAPSQETQYF,TGTGCCAGCAGCTTCGCCCCAAGCCAGGAGACCCAGTACTTC
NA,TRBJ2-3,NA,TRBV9,CASSAGRWGNRTDTQYF,TGTGCCAGCAGCGCGGGGAGGTGGGGGAACCGCACAGATACGCAGTATTTT
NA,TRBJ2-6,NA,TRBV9,CASSHIPSHNSGANVLTF,TGTGCCAGCAGCCATATACCCTCCCATAACTCTGGGGCCAACGTCCTGACTTTC
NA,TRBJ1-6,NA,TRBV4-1,CASSQEYSPLHF,TGCGCCAGCAGCCAAGAATATTCACCCCTCCACTTT
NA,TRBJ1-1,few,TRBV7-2,CASSTQANTEAFF,TGTGCCAGCAGCACACAGGCGAACACTGAAGCTTTCTTT
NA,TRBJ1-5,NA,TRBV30,CAWSEQGRMYSQPQHF,TGTGCCTGGAGTGAACAGGGAAGGATGTATTCACAGCCCCAGCATTTT
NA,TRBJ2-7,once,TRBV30,CAHKTGDGYEQYF,TGTGCCCACAAAACGGGAGATGGGTACGAGCAGTACTTC
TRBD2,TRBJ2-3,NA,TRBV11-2,CASSLESGGASTDTQYF,TGTGCCAGCAGCTTAGAAAGCGGGGGGGCTAGCACAGATACGCAGTATTTT
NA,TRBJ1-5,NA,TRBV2,CASSRDGDSNQPQHF,TGTGCCAGTTCCAGGGACGGGGATAGCAATCAGCCCCAGCATTTT
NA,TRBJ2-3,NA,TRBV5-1,CASSLGQTTDTQYF,TGCGCCAGCAGCTTGGGACAGACCACAGATACGCAGTATTTT
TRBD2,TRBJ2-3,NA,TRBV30,CASRTGGYSTDTQYF,TGTGCCTCTCGTACGGGGGGGTATAGCACAGATACGCAGTATTTT
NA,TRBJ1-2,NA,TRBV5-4,CASSYATGSRGYTF,TGTGCCAGCAGCTACGCAACAGGGAGTCGGGGCTACACCTTC
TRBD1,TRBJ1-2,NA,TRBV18,CASSPLDRGLLDYGYTF,TGTGCCAGCTCGCCTTTGGACAGGGGGCTTCTTGACTATGGCTACACCTTC
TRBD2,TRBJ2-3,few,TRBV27,CASTPFRGGRTDTQYF,TGTGCCAGTACTCCTTTCCGGGGGGGCCGGACAGATACGCAGTATTTT
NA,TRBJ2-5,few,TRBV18,CASSPLDVEETQYF,TGTGCCAGCTCACCACTCGATGTGGAAGAGACCCAGTACTTC
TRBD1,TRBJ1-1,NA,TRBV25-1,CASSEDRRGTEAFF,TGTGCCAGCAGTGAGGACAGGAGGGGGACTGAAGCTTTCTTT
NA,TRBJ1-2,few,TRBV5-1,CASSDGDYGYTF,TGCGCCAGCAGCGATGGGGACTATGGCTACACCTTC
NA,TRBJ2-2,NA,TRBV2,CASAPRRDTGELFF,TGTGCCAGCGCCCCGCGCCGGGACACCGGGGAGCTGTTTTTT
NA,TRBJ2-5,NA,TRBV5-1,CASSLAPGSETQYF,TGCGCCAGCAGCTTGGCGCCGGGTTCGGAGACCCAGTACTTC
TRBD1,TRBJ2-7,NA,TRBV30,CAWMDRVRYEQYF,TGTGCCTGGATGGACAGGGTTCGATACGAGCAGTACTTC
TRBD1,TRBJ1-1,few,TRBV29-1,CSPSRQGNTEAFF,TGCAGCCCTAGCCGACAGGGGAACACTGAAGCTTTCTTT
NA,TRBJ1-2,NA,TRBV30,CAWSRSSYGYTF,TGTGCCTGGAGTCGGAGTTCCTATGGCTACACCTTC
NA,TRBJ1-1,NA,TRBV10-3,CAISGQLAATEAFF,TGTGCCATCAGCGGCCAGTTGGCGGCCACTGAAGCTTTCTTT
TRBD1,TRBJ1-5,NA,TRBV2,CASRTGVQPQHF,TGTGCCAGCCGGACAGGGGTTCAGCCCCAGCATTTT
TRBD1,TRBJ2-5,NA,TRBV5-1,CASSLVVTGKETQYF,TGCGCCAGCAGCTTGGTGGTGACAGGGAAAGAGACCCAGTACTTC
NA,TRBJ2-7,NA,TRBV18,CASSPPEGSSYEQYF,TGTGCCAGCTCACCACCCGAGGGGAGCTCCTACGAGCAGTACTTC
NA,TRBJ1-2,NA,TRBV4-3,CASSQDGGSGYGYTF,TGCGCCAGCAGCCAAGATGGAGGGTCAGGCTATGGCTACACCTTC
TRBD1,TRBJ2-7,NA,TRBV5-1,CASSRDRGYDYEQYF,TGCGCCAGCAGTCGGGACAGGGGGTATGACTACGAGCAGTACTTC
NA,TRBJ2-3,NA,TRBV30,CAWSRDSTDTQYF,TGTGCCTGGAGCCGGGACAGCACAGATACGCAGTATTTT
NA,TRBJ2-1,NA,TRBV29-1,CSVELGRGAPVYNEQFF,TGCAGCGTTGAATTGGGTCGGGGGGCCCCTGTCTACAATGAGCAGTTCTTC
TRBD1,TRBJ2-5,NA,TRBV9,CASSVVGQGQETQYF,TGTGCCAGCAGCGTAGTGGGACAGGGTCAAGAGACCCAGTACTTC